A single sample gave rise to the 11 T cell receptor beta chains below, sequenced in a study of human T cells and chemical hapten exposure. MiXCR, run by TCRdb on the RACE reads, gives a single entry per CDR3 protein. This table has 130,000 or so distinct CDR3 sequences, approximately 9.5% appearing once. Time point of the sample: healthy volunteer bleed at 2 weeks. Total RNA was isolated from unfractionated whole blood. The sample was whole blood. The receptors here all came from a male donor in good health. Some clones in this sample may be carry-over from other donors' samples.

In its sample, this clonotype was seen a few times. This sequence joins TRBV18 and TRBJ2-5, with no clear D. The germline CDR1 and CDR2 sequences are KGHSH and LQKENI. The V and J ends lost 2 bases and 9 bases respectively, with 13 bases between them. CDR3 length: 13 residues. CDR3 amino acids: CASSPTQPAAQYF. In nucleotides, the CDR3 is TGTGCCAGCTCACCAACCCAACCTGCGGCCCAGTACTTC.

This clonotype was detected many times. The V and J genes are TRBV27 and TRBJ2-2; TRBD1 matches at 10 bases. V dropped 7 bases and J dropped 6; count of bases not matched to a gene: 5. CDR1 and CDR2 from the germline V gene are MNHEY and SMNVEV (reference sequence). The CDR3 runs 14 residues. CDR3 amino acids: CASIKTGGSGELFF. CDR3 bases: TGTGCCAGCATCAAGACAGGGGGCTCCGGGGAGCTGTTTTTT.

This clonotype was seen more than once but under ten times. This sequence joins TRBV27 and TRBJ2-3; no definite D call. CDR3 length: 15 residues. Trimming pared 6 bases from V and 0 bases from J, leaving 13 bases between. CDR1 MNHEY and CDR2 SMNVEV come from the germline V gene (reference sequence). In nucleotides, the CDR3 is TGTGCCAGCAGCGACCGATTAACTAGCACAGATACGCAGTATTTT. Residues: CASSDRLTSTDTQYF.

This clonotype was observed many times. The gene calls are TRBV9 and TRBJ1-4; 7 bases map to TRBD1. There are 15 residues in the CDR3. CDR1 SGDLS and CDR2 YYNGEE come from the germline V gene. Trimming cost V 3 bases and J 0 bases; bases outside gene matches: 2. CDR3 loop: CASSATGATNEKLFF. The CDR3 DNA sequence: TGTGCCAGCAGCGCCACAGGGGCAACTAATGAAAAACTGTTTTTT.

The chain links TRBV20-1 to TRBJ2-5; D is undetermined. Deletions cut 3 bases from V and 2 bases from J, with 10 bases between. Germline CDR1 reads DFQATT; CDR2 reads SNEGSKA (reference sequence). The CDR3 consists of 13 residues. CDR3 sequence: CSASLVRQETQYF. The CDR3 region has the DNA TGCAGTGCTAGCTTAGTGAGGCAAGAGACCCAGTACTTC.

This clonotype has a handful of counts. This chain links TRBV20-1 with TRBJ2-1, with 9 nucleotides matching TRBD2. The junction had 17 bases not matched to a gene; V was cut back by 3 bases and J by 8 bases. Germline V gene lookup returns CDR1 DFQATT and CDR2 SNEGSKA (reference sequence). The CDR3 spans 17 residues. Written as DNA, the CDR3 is TGCAGTGCTAGCCCCATGTGGCGGGAGGGCCTTTCCGATGAGCAGTTCTTC. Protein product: CSASPMWREGLSDEQFF.

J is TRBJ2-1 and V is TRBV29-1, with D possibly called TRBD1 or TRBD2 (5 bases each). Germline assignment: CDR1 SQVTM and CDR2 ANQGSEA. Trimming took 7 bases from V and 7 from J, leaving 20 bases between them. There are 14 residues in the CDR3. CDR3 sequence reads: CSARDHSAGNEQFF. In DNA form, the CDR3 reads TGCAGCGCAAGGGACCACTCCGCAGGGAATGAGCAGTTCTTC.

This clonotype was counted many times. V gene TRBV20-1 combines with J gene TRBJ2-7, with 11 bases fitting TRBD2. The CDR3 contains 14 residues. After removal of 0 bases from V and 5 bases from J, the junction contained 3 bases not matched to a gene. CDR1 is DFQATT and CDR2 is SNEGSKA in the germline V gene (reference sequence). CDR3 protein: CSARDPTSGDEQYF. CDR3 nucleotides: TGCAGTGCTAGAGATCCGACTAGCGGGGACGAGCAGTACTTC.

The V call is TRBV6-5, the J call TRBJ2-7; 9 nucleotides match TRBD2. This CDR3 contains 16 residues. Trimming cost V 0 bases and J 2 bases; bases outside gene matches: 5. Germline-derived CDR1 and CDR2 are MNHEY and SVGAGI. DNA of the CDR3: TGTGCCAGCAGTTACTCGATCCTAGCGGGGCCCTACGAGCAGTACTTC. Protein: CASSYSILAGPYEQYF.

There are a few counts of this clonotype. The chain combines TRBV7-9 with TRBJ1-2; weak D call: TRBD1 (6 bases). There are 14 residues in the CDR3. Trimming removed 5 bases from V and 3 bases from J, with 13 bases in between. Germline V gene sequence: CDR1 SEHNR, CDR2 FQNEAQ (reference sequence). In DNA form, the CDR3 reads TGTGCCAGCAGCATTCAAGGGGGTGACTATGGCTACACCTTC. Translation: CASSIQGGDYGYTF.

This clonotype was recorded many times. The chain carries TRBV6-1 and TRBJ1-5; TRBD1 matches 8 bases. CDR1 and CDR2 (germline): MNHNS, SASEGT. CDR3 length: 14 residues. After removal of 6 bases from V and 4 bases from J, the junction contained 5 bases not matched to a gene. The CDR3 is CASSLTGENQPQHF. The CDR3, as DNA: TGTGCCAGCAGCCTGACAGGGGAAAATCAGCCCCAGCATTTT.